This is a list of T cell receptor beta chains from one sample in a study of identical twins. MiXCR was run by TCRdb on the 5' RACE reads, yielding one entry per CDR3 protein. The sample gives just over 500,000 distinct CDR3 sequences, 22% of which show up once; roughly 0.91% is in the top ten. This same sample was also taken into another study, of T cells expressing NK-cell markers.

Input material: CD4+ T cells sorted from blood. The receptors here all came from a woman aged 18 to 35 in good health. Both conserved end residues are part of each CDR3. D genes are given only for firm matches. The size of a clone is reported for some rows only, either as once, few or many, or as a class for expanded clones.

TRBJ2-1	-	TRBV20-1	-	TGCAGTGCTAGACCAGGGGCGGGGGCCTACAATGAGCAGTTCTTC	CSARPGAGAYNEQFF
TRBJ2-5	few	TRBV5-1	-	TGCGCCAGCAGCTTGGTGTCCAGGGAAGAGACCCAGTACTTC	CASSLVSREETQYF
TRBJ2-3	-	TRBV7-7	-	TGTGCCAGCAGCAAAAGTGGTACAGCTAGCACAGATACGCAGTATTTT	CASSKSGTASTDTQYF
TRBJ1-6	-	TRBV6-5	-	TGTGCCAGCAGTTATGGGACGTCGAGCTCCTATAATTCACCCCTCCACTTT	CASSYGTSSSYNSPLHF
TRBJ2-7	-	TRBV15	-	TGTGCCACCAGCAGAGAAATAGGGGACGGCTCCTACGAGCAGTACTTC	CATSREIGDGSYEQYF
TRBJ1-1	many	TRBV6-1	TRBD1	TGTGCCAGCAGTGAACCAGGGGGAAAGAACACTGAAGCTTTCTTT	CASSEPGGKNTEAFF
TRBJ2-1	-	TRBV18	-	TGTGCCAGCTCACGAGAACCCACCGCGGGGGCCAGCTCCTACAATGAGCAGTTCTTC	CASSREPTAGASSYNEQFF
TRBJ2-7	-	TRBV20-1	-	TGCAGTGCTAGAGAGAAAGGGCACCGCCCCTACGAGCAGTACTTC	CSAREKGHRPYEQYF
TRBJ1-2	few	TRBV15	TRBD1	TGTGCCACCAGCGGACACAGGGGGAATGGCTACACCTTC	CATSGHRGNGYTF
TRBJ1-1	-	TRBV6-6	-	TGTGCCAGCAGTGGGCGGGCAGACACTGAAGCTTTCTTT	CASSGRADTEAFF
TRBJ2-1	-	TRBV11-2	-	TGTGCCAGCAGCTGGGCGATTTTGGGCAATGAGCAGTTCTTC	CASSWAILGNEQFF
TRBJ1-2	-	TRBV3-1	-	TGTGCCAGCAGTTACCGGGACGCTCACTATGGCTACACCTTC	CASSYRDAHYGYTF
TRBJ2-3	once	TRBV29-1	TRBD2	TGCAGCGCCCGAGGGGTAGCGGGAGGTGTAGATACGCAGTATTTT	CSARGVAGGVDTQYF
TRBJ1-5	few	TRBV9	-	TGTGCCAGCAGCCAGAGCGGGGGTGGTCAGCCCCAGCATTTT	CASSQSGGGQPQHF
TRBJ1-1	many	TRBV28	TRBD1	TGTGCCTCAACAGGGGACAGGGGGCGTGGTTTCTTT	CASTGDRGRGFF
TRBJ2-1	many	TRBV7-8	-	TGTGCCACGGGTGTGGGGGACCTGTCCTACAATGAGCAGTTCTTC	CATGVGDLSYNEQFF
TRBJ1-1	-	TRBV18	-	TGTGCCAGCTCACTGAGGACGGAGGGCACTGAAGCTTTCTTT	CASSLRTEGTEAFF
TRBJ2-7	once	TRBV20-1	TRBD2	TGCAGTGCTTCCCGTGGCGGGAGGAGGTACGAGCAGTACTTC	CSASRGGRRYEQYF
TRBJ2-1	-	TRBV20-1	-	TGCAGTGCTAGAGTACTAGCAGTCTACAATGAGCAGTTCTTC	CSARVLAVYNEQFF
TRBJ1-2	-	TRBV20-1	-	TGCAGTGCTAGATCCCCCATGGGGGACACCTTC	CSARSPMGDTF
TRBJ1-4	-	TRBV29-1	-	TGCAGCGTTAAGTGGGGGTCGAATGAAAAACTGTTTTTT	CSVKWGSNEKLFF
TRBJ1-1	-	TRBV9	TRBD1	TGTGCCAGCAGCCCCCAAGGGGGCAAAACTGAAGCTTTCTTT	CASSPQGGKTEAFF
TRBJ2-1	-	TRBV12-3/TRBV12-4	-	TGTGCCAGCAGACAGGGACATGAGCAGTTCTTC	CASRQGHEQFF
TRBJ1-5	few	TRBV12-3/TRBV12-4	TRBD1	TGTGCCAGCAGTGGCGGGACAGGGGATAATCAGCCCCAGCATTTT	CASSGGTGDNQPQHF